What follows describes a single T cell receptor (beta chain). This receptor's antigen is unknown. Per-base quality was not reported, and no clone a single base away is much larger than it. This entry comes from a study of blood T cell repertoires in COVID-19 (dated by TCRdb to 2020 to 2022). As for the study more broadly: The collaborator samples originated in the United States, Italy and Spain and spanned the acute and convalescent phases of COVID-19. The material from the prospective study consisted of cDNA or gDNA derived from T cells, B-cell-depleted T cells, or PBMCs. Deeply sampled blood TCRbeta repertoires from subjects exposed to, actively infected with, or recovered from COVID-19 were included in the dataset. The repertoires were released in a freely available public database intended as a resource for research on the immune response to SARS-CoV-2. Samples were obtained from the ongoing ImmuneRACE study (first 160 participants) and from over a thousand subjects provided by 6 global collaborators. The sample metadata nearly always contained a de-identified subject ID, COVID-19 status, age in years and sex. Where HLA class I and class II types were available, the types were taken from metadata supplied by the sample provider, not from assay-based typing. Paper-wide results and their limitations: The amount of clinical and demographic metadata varied by source and participant and was provided uncurated.

The CDR3 sequence holds 15 residues, the cysteine and phenylalanine included. The entry retains the CDR3 DNA only, 45 bases that are in frame from base 1. The germline V gene provides CDR1 SGHTA and CDR2 FQGNSA. From V the trimming removes 5 bases and from J it removes 3 bases, while the gene matches leave 6 bases of the junction unaccounted for. Participants in the prospective study were enrolled through a virtual design, were aged roughly 18 to 90 years, and lived in about 25 United States geographic areas. In the prospective study, participants were assigned to cohorts based on the clinical history participants reported in a screening survey and a study questionnaire. Each participant in the prospective study had whole blood, serum and a nasopharyngeal or oropharyngeal swab collected by mobile phlebotomists. Additional blood draws and questionnaires over an approximately two-month period could optionally be provided by prospective study participants. Before DNA extraction, blood samples from the prospective study were shipped at room temperature or frozen.

The immunoSEQ Assay, a bias-controlled multiplex PCR, was used to amplify TCRbeta CDR3 regions from genomic DNA. Concerning the study's data processing: The number of nucleated cells in each sample was estimated by amplification of reference gene primers within the assay. To quantify the absolute abundance of each unique TCRbeta CDR3 rearrangement, sequence reads were collapsed and filtered. For each sample, productive Simpson clonality was calculated as the square root of Simpson's diversity index across productive rearrangements. This is the immuneACCESS table as TCRdb keeps it, with only in-frame sequences that have V and J called. A part of the clones is gone; compared with another copy, unresolved V genes explain less than half, and the rest is unexplained. V, J and clone size were drawn from that table, and D and trimming were deduced from the DNA. The sample table records approximately 250,000 clones; 85% to 90% of these occur just once. The biggest ten clones account for 4.1% of the sample.

The source of this sequence is a woman in her thirties with acute COVID-19. Input material: PBMCs or T cells enriched from blood (not recorded which). The sequence joins TRBV7-2 to TRBJ2-1, with 8 central nucleotides matching TRBD1. The CDR3 protein is CASSADRDFYNEQFF. Read as DNA, the sequence is TGTGCCAGCAGCGCGGACAGGGATTTCTACAATGAGCAGTTCTTC.